These 25 T cell receptor beta chains were all obtained from the same sample, sequenced in a study of blood T cell repertoires in COVID-19. Clones were read by immunoSEQ multiplex PCR, and TCRdb kept only the in-frame ones, dropping some. The table has 25,000 to 35,000 clones, around 87% seen once; the top ten hold roughly 12%. Sequencing was carried out using peripheral blood. The receptors were gathered from a human donor in a cohort sampled during active COVID-19. The donor label of this sample is uncertain.

This clone was picked up a small number of times. The J gene is TRBJ2-7, the V gene TRBV2, with a tentative D call TRBD1 (6 bases). The V end lost 4 bases, the J end lost 3 bases, and 10 bases lay between the germline ends. Germline-derived CDR1 and CDR2 are SNHLY and FYNNEI. CDR3 size: 13 residues. CDR3 in DNA: TGTGCCAGCAGTGGGGACACAAACTACGAGCAGTACTTC. Translated, it gives CASSGDTNYEQYF.

This chain uses TRBV5-1 with TRBJ1-1; TRBD1 matches at 8 bases. This CDR3 is 17 amino acids long. With 7 bases clipped from V and 0 bases from J, the junction kept 14 bases outside the gene matches. Germline V gene lookup returns CDR1 SGHRS and CDR2 YFSETQ. CDR3: CASQLQGDLSLNTEAFF. Written as DNA, the CDR3 is TGCGCCAGCCAACTACAGGGGGACCTCTCCTTGAACACTGAAGCTTTCTTT. Full variable domain (remainder filled in from reference TRBV5-1 and TRBJ1-1): KAGVTQTPRYLIKTRGQQVTLSCSPISGHRSVSWYQQTPGQGLQFLFEYFSETQRNKGNFPGRFSGRQFSNSRSEMNVSTLELGDSALYLCASQLQGDLSLNTEAFFGQGTRLTVV.

This sequence joins TRBV7-8 and TRBJ2-7, with D possibly TRBD1 on 6 matching bases. This CDR3 contains 16 residues. Germline V gene sequence: CDR1 SGHVS, CDR2 FQNEAQ. V was cut by 3 bases and J by 5 bases, with 20 bases left in between. CDR3 coding DNA: TGTGCCAGCAGCTTGGGGGCCGGCCTCGGGGTAGACGAGCAGTACTTC. Translating gives CASSLGAGLGVDEQYF. Variable domain in full (rest from reference TRBV7-8 and TRBJ2-7): GAGVSQSPRYKVAKRGQDVALRCDPISGHVSLFWYQQALGQGPEFLTYFQNEAQLDKSGLPSDRFFAERPEGSVSTLKIQRTQQEDSAVYLCASSLGAGLGVDEQYFGPGTRLTVT.

The chain links TRBV5-1 to TRBJ1-6; 8 nucleotides line up with TRBD1. The V gene's germline CDR1 is SGHRS and CDR2 YFSETQ. With V trimmed by 4 bases and J by 6 bases, 3 bases remained unmatched. This CDR3 has 14 residues. The CDR3 DNA sequence: TGCGCCAGCAGCCGGACAGGGATTAATTCACCCCTCCACTTT. It codes for CASSRTGINSPLHF.

The chain couples TRBV11-2 to TRBJ2-1, with TRBD2 matching 13 bases. The ends lost 3 bases at V and 1 base at J; junction bases unmatched: 0. This CDR3 has 16 amino acids. Germline V lookup: CDR1 SGHAT, CDR2 FQNNGV. The CDR3 sequence is CASSLTSGRSYNEQFF. The CDR3, as DNA: TGTGCCAGCAGCTTGACTAGCGGGAGGTCCTACAATGAGCAGTTCTTC.

The chain combines TRBV19 with TRBJ1-5; weak D call: TRBD1 (5 bases). From germline, CDR1 is LNHDA and CDR2 SQIVND (reference sequence). This CDR3 is 14 amino acids long. Trimming pared 3 bases from V and 7 bases from J, leaving 13 bases between. The CDR3 coding sequence is TGTGCCAGTAGTATGGTTCCCAGGGAACAGCCCCAGCATTTT. Its protein product is CASSMVPREQPQHF.

This clone was seen only a few times. The rearrangement uses TRBV6-2 or TRBV6-3 and TRBJ2-3, with 7 nucleotides matching TRBD2. V shed 2 bases and J 0 bases; nucleotides not matched to a gene: 8. Germline V gives CDR1 MNHEY, CDR2 SVGEGT. This CDR3 is 17 amino acids long. The CDR3 DNA sequence: TGTGCCAGCAGTTACGGATGGCTAGCGGTGAGCACAGATACGCAGTATTTT. This sequence encodes CASSYGWLAVSTDTQYF.

The chain combines TRBV13 with TRBJ2-1; TRBD2 aligns across 7 bases. The CDR3 is made up of 16 amino acids. The V gene end was trimmed by 1 base and the J gene end by 9 bases; junction bases not matched to a gene: 12. Germline V gene data show CDR1 as PRHDT and CDR2 as FYEKMQ (reference sequence). The CDR3 is CASSLAGGASGFEQFF. CDR3 nucleotide sequence: TGTGCCAGCAGCTTAGCGGGGGGTGCTAGCGGATTTGAGCAGTTCTTC.

V is TRBV3-1 (or the pseudogene TRBV3-2) and J is TRBJ2-7; 7 bases are shared with TRBD1. The germline CDR1 and CDR2 sequences are LGHDT and YNNKEL (reference sequence). Trimming at V came to 4 bases and at J to 3 bases, leaving 12 bases not matched to a gene. The CDR3 contains 16 residues. The CDR3 nucleotides are TGTGCCAGCAGCCCCCCTCCCGGGACAGCCCTCTACGAGCAGTACTTC. It yields the protein CASSPPPGTALYEQYF.

The chain has TRBV10-3 and TRBJ2-2, with D possibly being TRBD2 (6 bases). V was shortened by 6 bases and J by 8 bases, with 19 bases between the two germline ends. The germline V gene encodes CDR1 ENHRY and CDR2 SYGVKD. The CDR3 sequence is 15 residues long. The CDR3 coding sequence is TGTGCCATCAGCGTTACGGGAGCCCCGCGGGGGGAGCTGTTTTTT. Amino acids: CAISVTGAPRGELFF.

The chain employs TRBV2 and TRBJ1-2; possibly TRBD1 for D (5 bases). CDR3 length: 12 residues. CDR1 and CDR2 from the germline V gene are SNHLY and FYNNEI. Trimming pared 6 bases from V and 2 bases from J, leaving 7 bases between. The CDR3 coding sequence is TGTGCCAGCAGCAGGGTGAACTATGGCTACACCTTC. Translating gives CASSRVNYGYTF.

V and J are TRBV24-1 and TRBJ1-5; a possible D gene is TRBD1 (5 bases). Trimming shortened V by 3 bases and J by 10 bases, and 9 bases separated the two germline ends. Germline V lookup: CDR1 KGHDR, CDR2 SFDVKD. The CDR3 has 12 residues. The CDR3 loop reads CATSDGARPQHF. The CDR3 bases are TGTGCCACCAGTGATGGGGCAAGACCCCAGCATTTT.

The chain uses TRBV7-9 and TRBJ2-3; 8 positions match TRBD2. CDR1 is SEHNR, CDR2 FQNEAQ, per germline (reference sequence). The CDR3 extends over 13 amino acids. With 11 bases clipped from V and 0 bases from J, the junction kept 4 bases outside the gene matches. The CDR3: CAGSSGSTDTQYF. The CDR3 DNA reads TGTGCCGGATCTAGCGGGAGCACAGATACGCAGTATTTT.

This chain links TRBV30 with TRBJ2-7; 11 bases are shared with TRBD1. CDR1 is GTSNPN and CDR2 is SVGIG in the germline V gene (reference sequence). This CDR3 has 18 residues. V gave up 2 bases and J gave up 2 bases; unmatched junction bases: 14. The CDR3 is CAWSYGQGALAGTYEQYF. The CDR3 coding sequence is TGTGCCTGGAGTTACGGACAGGGGGCCCTAGCTGGGACCTACGAGCAGTACTTC.

This chain connects TRBV2 to TRBJ1-2; tentatively, D is TRBD1 (6 bases). This CDR3 has 13 residues. Trimming shortened V by 7 bases and J by 2 bases, and 11 bases separated the two germline ends. Germline V gives CDR1 SNHLY, CDR2 FYNNEI. This CDR3 reads CASKGTGNYGYTF. The CDR3 DNA reads TGTGCCAGCAAAGGAACAGGGAACTATGGCTACACCTTC. The full variable domain, rest sourced from reference TRBV2 and TRBJ1-2, is EPEVTQTPSHQVTQMGQEVILRCVPISNHLYFYWYRQILGQKVEFLVSFYNNEISEKSEIFDDQFSVERPDGSNFTLKIRSTKLEDSAMYFCASKGTGNYGYTFGSGTRLTVV.

This clone was detected only once. The J gene is TRBJ2-5, the V gene TRBV7-2; 9 bases are a match to TRBD1. The CDR3 contains 14 residues. The V gene's germline CDR1 is SGHTA and CDR2 FQGNSA. Losses at the gene ends were 1 base for V and 5 bases for J; bases not matched to a gene: 2. The CDR3 sequence: CASSLDRGLETQYF. CDR3 DNA sequence: TGTGCCAGCAGCTTAGACAGGGGGCTTGAGACCCAGTACTTC.

The chain combines TRBV6-6 with TRBJ1-2, with D maybe TRBD1 (6 bases). Looked up from germline, CDR1 is MNHNY and CDR2 is SVGAGI (reference sequence). The CDR3 runs 15 residues. The V gene lost 3 bases and the J gene lost 5 bases, with 16 bases spanning the gap. The CDR3 coding sequence is TGTGCCAGCAGTTATTTCGAGGGCACAGGGTATGGCTACACCTTC. Protein: CASSYFEGTGYGYTF.

CDR3 protein: CASSQASGGNEQFF. CDR3 nucleotides: TGTGCCAGCAGCCAAGCTAGCGGGGGGAATGAGCAGTTCTTC. The chain joins TRBV4-2 to TRBJ2-1, with 11 bases identical to TRBD2. The CDR3 sequence is 14 residues long. In germline, CDR1 is LGHNA, CDR2 YNFKEQ. V lost 1 base and J lost 7; bases outside the gene matches: 0.

CDR3 loop: CASSQDGRLAGGRRRFF. As DNA, the CDR3 is TGTGCCAGCAGCCAAGACGGCAGGCTAGCGGGAGGGAGAAGAAGGTTCTTC. The chain uses TRBV3-1 (or the pseudogene TRBV3-2) and TRBJ2-1; 12 bases are shared with TRBD2. V was pared by 0 bases and J by 15 bases, with 15 bases of the junction left unmatched. Looked up from germline, CDR1 is LGHDT and CDR2 is YNNKEL (reference sequence). This CDR3 has 17 amino acids.

CDR3 bases: TGTGCCAGCAGGAAAAGGGCAGGGTCGAGTGAAAAACTGTTTTTT. Protein: CASRKRAGSSEKLFF. V is TRBV5-8 and J is TRBJ1-4, with D possibly matching TRBD1 (5 bases). The V end lost 5 bases, the J end lost 7 bases, and 18 bases lay between the germline ends. Per the germline V gene, CDR1 is SGHTS and CDR2 is YDEGEE. CDR3 length: 15 amino acids.

V is TRBV10-2 and J is TRBJ2-5; 12 bases fit TRBD2. CDR3 length: 15 residues. Trimming removed 3 bases from V and 5 bases from J; junction bases left unmatched: 4. Per germline, CDR1 WSHSY and CDR2 SAAADI. CDR3 nucleotides: TGCGCCAGCAGTGACGGACTAGCGGGAACGGAGACCCAGTACTTC. This sequence encodes CASSDGLAGTETQYF.

The rearrangement uses TRBV30 and TRBJ2-7, with TRBD1 matching over 10 bases. CDR3 length: 16 amino acids. V lost 5 bases and J lost 2; bases outside the gene matches: 12. The germline CDR1 and CDR2 sequences are GTSNPN and SVGIG (reference sequence). As DNA, the CDR3 is TGTGCCTGGGGTAGCAAACCGGGACAGGGGACCTACGAGCAGTACTTC. This codes for CAWGSKPGQGTYEQYF.

The gene calls are TRBV11-3 and TRBJ2-5; tentative D call: TRBD1 (5 bases). The V gene lost 1 base and the J gene lost 5 bases, with 11 bases spanning the gap. CDR1 and CDR2 from the germline V gene are SGHNT and YENEEA. CDR3 length: 14 residues. The CDR3 DNA is TGTGCCAGCAGCTTAGGGGGCCCCGAGGAGACCCAGTACTTC. Translated, it gives CASSLGGPEETQYF.

The chain recombines TRBV27 with TRBJ2-1, with 10 bases matching TRBD1. Germline values: CDR1 MNHEY, CDR2 SMNVEV (reference sequence). Trimming took 5 bases from V and 9 from J; bases not matched to a gene: 16. This CDR3 is 17 amino acids long. CDR3 region: CASSILAGTGDTSEQFF. As DNA, the CDR3 is TGTGCCAGCAGTATCCTCGCCGGGACAGGGGATACTAGTGAGCAGTTCTTC.

The chain is built from TRBV7-8 and TRBJ1-6, with D tentatively TRBD1 (6 bases). The V end was cut by 1 base, the J end by 10 bases, with 11 bases between. Germline-derived CDR1 and CDR2 are SGHVS and FQNEAQ. The CDR3 is made up of 14 amino acids. The CDR3 sequence is CASSLGQALSPLHF. Written as DNA, the CDR3 is TGTGCCAGCAGCTTAGGACAGGCCCTCTCACCCCTCCACTTT.